The 29 T cell receptor beta chains below all came from one sample that was sequenced in a study of blood T cell repertoires in COVID-19. The protocol was immunoSEQ multiplex PCR, while the TCRdb copy is restricted to in-frame clones and leaves out a portion. The sample has approximately 300,000 clones; 75% to 95% are singletons. The sample comprised peripheral blood. The receptors were sampled from a woman in her 30s with COVID-19, enrolled during active disease.

To note about this clone: One end of the junction does not line up with germline, which may come from a read error. V and J are TRBV30 and TRBJ2-2; D tentatively reads TRBD1 or TRBD2 (6 bases each). The germline gives CDR1 GTSNPN, CDR2 SVGIG (reference sequence). The CDR3 runs to 13 residues. This CDR3 reads CARRVKGAGELFF. DNA for the CDR3: TGTGCCCGGAGGGTGAAGGGGGCCGGGGAGCTGTTTTTT.

The chain employs TRBV5-1 and TRBJ2-7; 14 bases are shared with TRBD2. V gave up 3 bases and J gave up 0 bases; unmatched junction bases: 8. Germline CDR1 is SGHRS and CDR2 is YFSETQ. The CDR3 loop spans 18 amino acids. CDR3 DNA sequence: TGCGCCAGCAGCTCTGGACTAGCGGGAGGCCTAAGCTCCTACGAGCAGTACTTC. Protein: CASSSGLAGGLSSYEQYF.

The chain employs TRBV3-1 (or the pseudogene TRBV3-2) and TRBJ2-5, with unresolved D. V lost 5 bases to trimming and J lost 5 bases, with 6 bases between them. This CDR3 spans 11 amino acids. From germline, CDR1 is LGHDT and CDR2 YNNKEL (reference sequence). Here the CDR3 DNA reads TGTGCCAGCAGCAGCGTGGAGACCCAGTACTTC. Translation: CASSSVETQYF.

In regard to this clone: The same CDR3 can be traced to other DNA sequences in this sample. The chain employs TRBV19 and TRBJ1-1; no firm D call. This CDR3 has 13 residues. Trimming took off 3 bases at V and 1 base at J, with 6 bases between the two ends. Looked up from germline, CDR1 is LNHDA and CDR2 is SQIVND (reference sequence). As DNA, the CDR3 is TGTGCCAGTAGTATTTCGGGGAACACTGAAGCTTTCTTT. Its protein product is CASSISGNTEAFF.

This CDR3 is CASSPTGHSGNTIYF. CDR3 DNA sequence: TGTGCCAGCAGCCCGACAGGGCACTCTGGAAACACCATATATTTT. The genes are TRBV6-5 and TRBJ1-3; 7 nucleotides line up with TRBD1. V was clipped by 6 bases and J by 0 bases; unmatched bases: 5. CDR3 size: 15 residues. The germline CDR1 and CDR2 sequences are MNHEY and SVGAGI.

The rearrangement links TRBV7-3 to TRBJ2-7; unclear D gene. This CDR3 is 13 amino acids long. Deletions cut 3 bases from V and 5 bases from J, with 11 bases between. CDR1 is SGHTA and CDR2 is FQGTGA in the germline V gene. CDR3 sequence (DNA): TGTGCCAGCAGCTTCGGGTCAGCCCACGAGCAGTACTTC. It codes for CASSFGSAHEQYF.

CDR3 sequence: CASSPGTSGAFQETQYF. The CDR3 coding sequence is TGTGCCAGCAGCCCCGGGACTAGCGGAGCCTTTCAAGAGACCCAGTACTTC. This rearrangement joins TRBV4-2 to TRBJ2-5, with 11 bases fitting TRBD2. V dropped 4 bases and J dropped 2; count of bases not matched to a gene: 9. Germline values: CDR1 LGHNA, CDR2 YNFKEQ. The CDR3 spans 17 residues.

In regard to this clone: An end of the junction does not agree with germline; a read error may underlie this. The genes are TRBV5-6 and TRBJ2-5, with TRBD1 matching over 7 bases. The CDR3 is 14 residues long. CDR1 and CDR2 (germline): SGHDT, YYEEEE. The CDR3 sequence is CASSPGAGGETHHF. In DNA form, the CDR3 reads TGTGCCAGCAGCCCTGGGGCAGGGGGAGAGACCCATCACTTC.

This clone was observed once. This rearrangement joins TRBV3-1 (or the pseudogene TRBV3-2) to TRBJ1-5, with D uncertain. The germline CDR1 and CDR2 sequences are LGHDT and YNNKEL (reference sequence). The CDR3 length is 13 residues. Between the trimmed V and J ends, which lost 0 bases and 7 bases, there was a span of 7 bases. The CDR3 coding sequence is TGTGCCAGCAGCCAAGATAGCGGACAGCCCCAGCATTTT. It specifies CASSQDSGQPQHF.

The V gene is TRBV2, the J gene TRBJ2-1, with 14 bases that match TRBD2. The length of the CDR3 is 14 residues. With V trimmed by 8 bases and J by 4 bases, 1 base remained unmatched. Per the germline V gene, CDR1 is SNHLY and CDR2 is FYNNEI. Written as DNA, the CDR3 is TGTGCCAGCCGACTAGCGGGAGGGTACAATGAGCAGTTCTTC. Residues: CASRLAGGYNEQFF. The full variable domain, rest sourced from reference TRBV2 and TRBJ2-1, is EPEVTQTPSHQVTQMGQEVILRCVPISNHLYFYWYRQILGQKVEFLVSFYNNEISEKSEIFDDQFSVERPDGSNFTLKIRSTKLEDSAMYFCASRLAGGYNEQFFGPGTRLTVL.

This sequence joins TRBV21-1 and TRBJ2-1; TRBD2 was called by the table and not checked on the DNA. TRBV21-1 is assigned pseudogene status. The CDR3 sequence is 19 residues long. The CDR3 reads CASSKGLAGGPTSFGEQFF. CDR3 nucleotides: TGTGCCAGCAGCAAGGGACTAGCGGGAGGGCCAACCAGTTTCGGTGAGCAGTTCTTC.

This rearrangement joins TRBV4-2 to TRBJ1-2; D uncertain. Deletions cut 4 bases from V and 3 bases from J, with 9 bases between. This CDR3 has 13 residues. Germline-derived CDR1 and CDR2 are LGHNA and YNFKEQ. The CDR3 sequence is CASSLLGDYGYTF. The CDR3 DNA is TGTGCCAGCAGCCTACTCGGGGACTATGGCTACACCTTC.

The J gene is TRBJ1-5, the V gene TRBV6-6, with 11 bases fitting TRBD1. V lost 6 bases and J lost 5; bases outside the gene matches: 3. There are 14 residues in the CDR3. From germline, CDR1 is MNHNY and CDR2 SVGAGI (reference sequence). CDR3 in amino acids: CASRVGQGDQPQHF. The CDR3, as DNA: TGTGCCAGCAGGGTGGGACAGGGGGATCAGCCCCAGCATTTT.

A single count supports this clone. The CDR3 loop reads CASRGQGSKTQYF. CDR3 coding DNA: TGTGCCAGTAGGGGACAGGGGTCGAAGACCCAGTACTTC. The J gene is TRBJ2-5, the V gene TRBV19, with 10 nucleotides matching TRBD1. The junction had 4 bases not matched to a gene; V was cut back by 6 bases and J by 6 bases. The length of the CDR3 is 13 residues. The V gene's germline CDR1 is LNHDA and CDR2 SQIVND (reference sequence).

This chain joins TRBV4-1 and TRBJ2-7; 8 bases line up with TRBD1. The CDR3 is made up of 15 amino acids. Germline CDR1 is MGHRA and CDR2 is YSYEKL. The V and J ends lost 4 bases and 3 bases, in that order; junction bases with no gene match: 8. The CDR3 region has the DNA TGCGCCAGCAGCCGTGGGACAGGAAAGAGCTACGAGCAGTACTTC. As protein: CASSRGTGKSYEQYF.

This clone was found once. The chain uses TRBV5-6 and TRBJ2-7; tentative D call: TRBD1 (5 bases). This CDR3 is built from 15 residues. Germline V gene sequence: CDR1 SGHDT, CDR2 YYEEEE. V shed 0 bases and J shed 5 bases, with 15 bases lying between them. The CDR3 loop reads CASSLARGWVNEQYF. The CDR3 DNA sequence: TGTGCCAGCAGCTTGGCAAGGGGCTGGGTAAACGAGCAGTACTTC.

J is TRBJ2-1 and V is TRBV25-1; D is unresolved. The V and J ends lost 3 bases and 4 bases respectively, with 7 bases between them. CDR1 is MGHDK and CDR2 is SYGVNS in the germline V gene. The CDR3 runs 13 residues. CDR3 bases: TGTGCCAGCAGTGATCAGGATTACAATGAGCAGTTCTTC. Residues: CASSDQDYNEQFF.

This clone appeared once. J is TRBJ2-1 and V is TRBV7-3; 7 nucleotides line up with TRBD1. V lost 5 bases, J lost 4 bases, and 11 bases stayed unmatched. Per germline, CDR1 SGHTA and CDR2 FQGTGA. The CDR3 covers 16 residues. The DNA for the CDR3 is TGTGCCAGCAGCCAAAACCCGGGACAGATATACAATGAGCAGTTCTTC. Protein product: CASSQNPGQIYNEQFF.

The rearrangement uses TRBV7-9 and TRBJ2-7; 10 bases map to TRBD2. Germline CDR1 SEHNR, CDR2 FQNEAQ (reference sequence). This CDR3 is built from 16 residues. Losses at the gene ends were 1 base for V and 7 bases for J; bases not matched to a gene: 10. CDR3 sequence (DNA): TGTGCCAGCAGCTTAGAGGGTAGCGGGAGGCGAGGGGAGCAGTACTTC. Protein: CASSLEGSGRRGEQYF.

The chain links TRBV18 to TRBJ2-5; TRBD2 matches at 9 bases. Trimming took 4 bases from V and 3 from J; bases not matched to a gene: 3. CDR1 is KGHSH, CDR2 LQKENI, per germline. This CDR3 has 14 residues. This CDR3 is CASSQTSGEETQYF. The DNA of the CDR3 is TGTGCCAGCTCACAGACTAGCGGTGAAGAGACCCAGTACTTC.

The chain links TRBV10-2 to TRBJ1-1; tentative D call: TRBD1 (5 bases). The germline gives CDR1 WSHSY, CDR2 SAAADI. CDR3 length equals 12 residues. V lost 8 bases and J 7 bases, leaving 14 bases between the germline ends. CDR3 sequence (DNA): TGCGCCAGCGGGAGGCAGGGTAATGAAGCTTTCTTT. Protein product: CASGRQGNEAFF.

The V gene is TRBV6-5, the J gene TRBJ2-2; 7 bases align to TRBD1. V shed 7 bases, J shed 6 bases, and the junction held 2 bases outside the gene matches. Germline lookup yields CDR1 MNHEY and CDR2 SVGAGI. CDR3 length: 12 amino acids. The CDR3 DNA follows: TGTGCCAGCAATCAGGGGGCCGGGGAGCTGTTTTTT. Translating it yields CASNQGAGELFF.

This sequence joins TRBV28 and TRBJ1-1; possible D gene TRBD1, 5 bases. The germline V and J ends were trimmed by 5 bases and 0 bases, with 10 bases remaining between them. Germline loops: CDR1 MDHEN, CDR2 SYDVKM. The CDR3 runs 14 residues. In DNA, the CDR3 is TGTGCCAGCAGTCGAGACAGAATGAACACTGAAGCTTTCTTT. It encodes CASSRDRMNTEAFF.

This clone was recorded a few times. The chain is built from TRBV28 and TRBJ1-3, with a weak D call TRBD1 (5 bases). Trimming took off 3 bases at V and 0 bases at J, with 9 bases between the two ends. Germline V gives CDR1 MDHEN, CDR2 SYDVKM. CDR3 length: 15 amino acids. The CDR3: CASSFLGRSGNTIYF. CDR3 in DNA: TGTGCCAGCAGTTTTTTGGGGCGCTCTGGAAACACCATATATTTT.

In this sample, this clone turned up a few times. The chain is built from TRBV6-5 and TRBJ2-7; 7 positions match TRBD1. CDR3 length equals 15 residues. Germline-derived CDR1 and CDR2 are MNHEY and SVGAGI. V lost 2 bases, J lost 2 bases, and 6 bases stayed unmatched. The CDR3: CASSYLDRATYEQYF. The DNA of the CDR3 is TGTGCCAGCAGTTACCTCGACAGGGCCACCTACGAGCAGTACTTC.

This sequence joins TRBV7-8 and TRBJ2-1; D gene ambiguous. This CDR3 comprises 14 residues. Per germline, CDR1 SGHVS and CDR2 FQNEAQ. V lost 5 bases and J 0 bases, leaving 8 bases between the germline ends. The DNA for the CDR3 is TGTGCCAGCAGCCCGCTTAGCTCCTACAATGAGCAGTTCTTC. It encodes CASSPLSSYNEQFF.

The V and J genes are TRBV13 and TRBJ2-2; D is ambiguous. Per the germline V gene, CDR1 is PRHDT and CDR2 is FYEKMQ (reference sequence). V was shortened by 0 bases and J by 7 bases, with 3 bases between the two germline ends. The length of the CDR3 is 12 residues. The CDR3, as DNA: TGTGCCAGCAGCTTAGGACTCGGGGAGCTGTTTTTT. It is translated as CASSLGLGELFF.

This chain connects TRBV7-3 to TRBJ1-1, with D possibly matching TRBD1 (5 bases). From germline, CDR1 is SGHTA and CDR2 FQGTGA. The CDR3 is 15 residues long. V lost 2 bases to trimming and J lost 0 bases, with 10 bases between them. CDR3 amino acids: CASSLQGLMNTEAFF. The CDR3 region has the DNA TGTGCCAGCAGCTTACAGGGACTCATGAACACTGAAGCTTTCTTT.

This chain uses TRBV6-6 with TRBJ1-6, with 8 bases matching TRBD1. In germline, CDR1 is MNHNY, CDR2 SVGAGI (reference sequence). The ends lost 2 bases at V and 14 bases at J; junction bases unmatched: 5. This CDR3 has 13 amino acids. The CDR3 nucleotides are TGTGCCAGCAGTTACAGGGGACAGGAGGCCCTCCACTTT. This codes for CASSYRGQEALHF.